The next 17 T cell receptor beta chains were all read from a single sample in a study of T cells in women clearing cervical HPV infection. Assay: immunoSEQ multiplex PCR; the TCRdb copy retains only in-frame clones and omits some. The data show 45,000 to 55,000 clones, and the top ten clones hold under 2%. Sequenced sample: blood buffy coat. Receptor source: a woman aged 18-70 years with a cervical HPV16 infection that either progressed to CIN3+ or cleared (not recorded which).

A word on this clone: Read coverage stops 3 residues before the CDR3 terminus; the germline J gene supplies the remainder. The J gene is TRBJ1-2, the V gene TRBV30, with D possibly matching TRBD1 (5 bases). CDR3 length: 14 amino acids. V gave up 1 base and J gave up 6 bases, with 15 bases separating them. From germline, CDR1 is GTSNPN and CDR2 SVGIG (reference sequence). The CDR3 sequence is CAWSATAGFHGYTF. The part of the CDR3 DNA that was read is TGTGCCTGGAGTGCGACCGCAGGGTTTCATGGC.

CDR3 DNA (partial): TGTGCCATCAGTGAGAAACGGGGACAGGGAGATAGCAATCAGCCC. Protein: CAISEKRGQGDSNQP. The full CDR3 is CAISEKRGQGDSNQPQHF. This chain connects TRBV10-3 to TRBJ1-5; the match to TRBD1 covers 9 bases. The read halts 3 residues ahead of the CDR3 end, with the missing end drawn from the germline J gene. With 2 bases clipped from V and 0 bases from J, the junction kept 8 bases outside the gene matches. From germline, CDR1 is ENHRY and CDR2 SYGVKD. CDR3 length: 18 residues.

Regarding this clone: The sequenced fragment ends 3 residues before the CDR3 boundary, so the rest is inferred from the germline J gene. V usage is TRBV20-1 and J usage is TRBJ1-1; D remains ambiguous. Looked up from germline, CDR1 is DFQATT and CDR2 is SNEGSKA (reference sequence). Trimming cost V 3 bases and J 0 bases, with 14 bases left between them. The CDR3 runs 15 residues. CDR3 loop: CSASRTANMNTEAFF. CDR3 DNA (partial): TGCAGTGCTAGTCGAACAGCAAATATGAACACTGAA.

On this clone itself: The read finishes 3 residues shy of the CDR3 end, and the germline J gene is used to complete it. The rearrangement uses TRBV20-1 and TRBJ2-2; maybe TRBD1 (6 bases). The CDR3 totals 15 residues. Germline CDR1 DFQATT, CDR2 SNEGSKA (reference sequence). The V end lost 0 bases, the J end lost 1 base, and 9 bases lay between the germline ends. The CDR3 is CSAREPTGNTGELFF. The covered CDR3 bases are TGCAGTGCTAGAGAACCGACAGGGAACACCGGGGAG.

With respect to this clone: Sequencing ends 3 residues short of the CDR3 end; the germline J gene provides the rest. The chain is built from TRBV20-1 and TRBJ1-5; the match to TRBD1 covers 7 bases. Losses at the gene ends were 4 bases for V and 0 bases for J; bases not matched to a gene: 6. Germline V lookup: CDR1 DFQATT, CDR2 SNEGSKA (reference sequence). The CDR3 runs 15 residues. CDR3 bases read: TGCAGTGCTATTGCAGGGGGTGGTAGCAATCAGCCC. Residues: CSAIAGGGSNQP. The entire CDR3 protein is CSAIAGGGSNQPQHF.

As concerns this clone: The sequenced fragment ends 3 residues before the CDR3 boundary, so the rest is inferred from the germline J gene. The gene calls are TRBV20-1 and TRBJ2-7, with TRBD1 identical over 8 bases. The V gene end was trimmed by 5 bases and the J gene end by 1 base; junction bases not matched to a gene: 7. The CDR3 has 14 residues. Germline-derived CDR1 and CDR2 are DFQATT and SNEGSKA (reference sequence). CDR3 DNA, as far as it was read: TGCAGTGCTGACCGCGGGACAGGATCCTACGAG. Protein: CSADRGTGSYE. The full CDR3 reads CSADRGTGSYEQYF.

Comment on this clone: The read stops 3 residues short of the end of the CDR3; the missing end is completed from the germline J gene. The chain employs TRBV7-2 and TRBJ2-7, with no clear D. Germline loops: CDR1 SGHTA, CDR2 FQGNSA. CDR3 length: 14 amino acids. V shed 2 bases and J shed 1 base, with 9 bases lying between them. Partial CDR3 DNA: TGTGCCAGCAGCTTACTTTTAGGGTCCTACGAG. It specifies CASSLLLGSYE. The CDR3 as a whole reads CASSLLLGSYEQYF.

About this clone itself: From the germline J gene comes the end of the CDR3, since the read stops 3 residues before it. The rearrangement links TRBV7-9 to TRBJ1-4; 8 nucleotides align to TRBD1. Trimming cost V 5 bases and J 5 bases; bases outside gene matches: 7. The CDR3 length is 15 residues. CDR1 is SEHNR, CDR2 FQNEAQ, per germline (reference sequence). CDR3 bases read: TGTGCCAGCAGCCCCCCCCGGACAGGGAATGAAAAA. Amino acids: CASSPPRTGNEK. The full CDR3 protein is CASSPPRTGNEKLFF.

Comment on this clone: The read halts 3 residues ahead of the CDR3 end, with the missing end drawn from the germline J gene. V is TRBV19 and J is TRBJ1-6; the D gene is possibly TRBD1 (6 bases). Germline V gene lookup returns CDR1 LNHDA and CDR2 SQIVND (reference sequence). Trimming took off 3 bases at V and 9 bases at J, with 12 bases between the two ends. CDR3 length: 14 amino acids. The chain's CDR3 is CASSIRTVASPLHF. The sequenced part of the CDR3 DNA is TGTGCCAGTAGTATCAGGACAGTTGCTTCACCC.

The CDR3 reads CASSEQGFSGETQYF. Partial CDR3 DNA: TGTGCCAGCAGCGAACAGGGTTTCTCGGGGGAGACC. V is TRBV7-3 and J is TRBJ2-5, with D perhaps TRBD1 (6 bases). Coverage ceases 3 residues before the CDR3 finishes, and the germline J gene fills in the end. Trimming took 5 bases from V and 5 from J, leaving 18 bases between them. CDR3 length: 15 amino acids. Germline V gene data show CDR1 as SGHTA and CDR2 as FQGTGA.

With respect to this clone: Sequencing ends 3 residues short of the CDR3 end; the germline J gene provides the rest. The chain uses TRBV5-1 and TRBJ2-5; 8 bases match TRBD1. The CDR3 totals 15 residues. V shed 4 bases, J shed 2 bases, and the junction held 7 bases outside the gene matches. The germline V gene encodes CDR1 SGHRS and CDR2 YFSETQ. CDR3 DNA, as far as it was read: TGCGCCAGCAGCCAGGCTGGGACAGGACAAGAGACC. This translates into CASSQAGTGQET. The full-length CDR3 reads as CASSQAGTGQETQYF.

Concerning this clone itself: The CDR3 goes on 3 residues after the read ends, and that part is filled in from the germline J gene. V and J are TRBV5-6 and TRBJ1-4, with TRBD1 matching over 10 bases. V gave up 5 bases and J gave up 7 bases; unmatched junction bases: 5. The CDR3 runs to 14 residues. Germline CDR1 and CDR2: SGHDT and YYEEEE. Here the CDR3 reads CASRGTGEAEKLFF. The CDR3 DNA, read in part, is TGTGCCAGCAGGGGGACAGGGGAGGCTGAAAAA.

Comments on this clone: The CDR3 end lies 3 residues beyond the end of the read and is filled in from the germline J gene. The chain is built from TRBV18 and TRBJ1-5, with a weak D call TRBD1 (6 bases). V lost 2 bases and J 2 bases, leaving 7 bases between the germline ends. Germline lookup yields CDR1 KGHSH and CDR2 LQKENI. The CDR3 contains 14 residues. CDR3 amino acids: CASSPYRGNQPQHF. The DNA read from the CDR3 is TGTGCCAGCTCACCATACAGGGGCAATCAGCCC.

Notes on this clone: With the read ending 3 residues before the CDR3 end, the germline J gene is used to fill in that end. The V and J genes are TRBV9 and TRBJ2-2; D may be TRBD1 (5 bases). In germline, CDR1 is SGDLS, CDR2 YYNGEE. V was clipped by 4 bases and J by 6 bases, with 19 bases between them. CDR3 length equals 16 residues. The sequenced CDR3 bases are TGTGCCAGCAGCCCTCGGACATCTAAACTCCCCGGGGAG. Its translation: CASSPRTSKLPGE. The whole CDR3 reads CASSPRTSKLPGELFF.

About this clone itself: One end of the junction is discordant with germline, which a read error may explain. The sequenced CDR3 bases are TGCAGTGCTGGAGAGCGGGGAAACACAGATACG. Protein sequence: CSAGERGNTDT. From start to end, the CDR3 is CSAGERGNTDTQYF. The chain uses TRBV20-1 and TRBJ2-3; 7 nucleotides match TRBD2. The read terminates 3 residues before the CDR3 end, so the remaining end is supplied by the germline J gene. CDR1 is DFQATT, CDR2 SNEGSKA, per germline (reference sequence). The CDR3 has 14 residues.

Comment on this clone: The read finishes 3 residues shy of the CDR3 end, and the germline J gene is used to complete it. The chain combines TRBV12-3 or TRBV12-4 with TRBJ2-7, with D possibly matching TRBD1 (6 bases). CDR3 size: 15 residues. V lost 7 bases and J 6 bases, leaving 22 bases between the germline ends. CDR3 DNA (partial): TGTGCCAGCACCCCTGGGGGCAGGGTGGATGGCGAG. Translation: CASTPGGRVDGE. From start to end, the CDR3 is CASTPGGRVDGEQYF.

Note on this clone: The read finishes 3 residues shy of the CDR3 end, and the germline J gene is used to complete it. The rearrangement uses TRBV20-1 and TRBJ1-4; no definite D call. The CDR3 has 13 amino acids. The V end was cut by 5 bases, the J end by 10 bases, with 17 bases between. Germline-derived CDR1 and CDR2 are DFQATT and SNEGSKA (reference sequence). The CDR3 here is CSAETGSVGKLFF. The CDR3 DNA, read in part, is TGCAGTGCTGAAACGGGGTCAGTGGGAAAA.